The 4 T cell receptor beta chains below were found in one sample sequenced in a study of CD8 T cells in ankylosing spondylitis. TCRdb itself ran the 5' RACE reads through MiXCR, one entry per CDR3 protein. The data contain 250,000 or so distinct CDR3 sequences, approximately 20% of them singletons. The source material was blood, either unsorted or a sorted T cell fraction (not recorded which). These receptor sequences come from a male donor with ankylosing spondylitis or in good health (not recorded which).

The V call is TRBV5-1, the J call TRBJ2-7; 9 bases are a match to TRBD2. The V gene's germline CDR1 is SGHRS and CDR2 YFSETQ. The ends lost 4 bases at V and 4 bases at J; junction bases unmatched: 9. This CDR3 is built from 15 residues. The CDR3 bases are TGCGCCAGCAGCGGGGAGACTAGCGGCGAATACGAGCAGTACTTC. Its protein is CASSGETSGEYEQYF.

The chain recombines TRBV7-9 with TRBJ2-1; TRBD1 matches at 9 bases. V lost 4 bases, J lost 4 bases, and 2 bases stayed unmatched. CDR3 length: 14 residues. Germline assignment: CDR1 SEHNR and CDR2 FQNEAQ (reference sequence). The CDR3 sequence: CASSWGQGYNEQFF. CDR3 bases: TGTGCCAGCAGCTGGGGACAGGGATACAATGAGCAGTTCTTC.

This clonotype was observed a few times. The chain has TRBV7-9 and TRBJ2-7, with 10 nucleotides matching TRBD1. This CDR3 contains 15 residues. V was clipped by 5 bases and J by 5 bases; unmatched bases: 9. Germline CDR1 is SEHNR and CDR2 is FQNEAQ (reference sequence). CDR3 sequence reads: CASSPPRTGGNEQYF. The CDR3 bases are TGTGCCAGCAGCCCTCCACGGACAGGGGGTAACGAGCAGTACTTC. Drawing the rest from reference TRBV7-9 and TRBJ2-7, the complete variable domain is DTGVSQNPRHKITKRGQNVTFRCDPISEHNRLYWYRQTLGQGPEFLTYFQNEAQLEKSRLLSDRFSAERPKGSFSTLEIQRTEQGDSAMYLCASSPPRTGGNEQYFGPGTRLTVT.

The rearrangement uses TRBV5-1 and TRBJ2-5; perhaps TRBD2 as D (5 bases). Germline loops: CDR1 SGHRS, CDR2 YFSETQ. The CDR3 loop spans 16 amino acids. Trimming shortened V by 0 bases and J by 1 base, and 13 bases separated the two germline ends. For the CDR3, the DNA is TGCGCCAGCAGCTTGGGAGGCTTCGGGGTCCAAGAGACCCAGTACTTC. It encodes CASSLGGFGVQETQYF.